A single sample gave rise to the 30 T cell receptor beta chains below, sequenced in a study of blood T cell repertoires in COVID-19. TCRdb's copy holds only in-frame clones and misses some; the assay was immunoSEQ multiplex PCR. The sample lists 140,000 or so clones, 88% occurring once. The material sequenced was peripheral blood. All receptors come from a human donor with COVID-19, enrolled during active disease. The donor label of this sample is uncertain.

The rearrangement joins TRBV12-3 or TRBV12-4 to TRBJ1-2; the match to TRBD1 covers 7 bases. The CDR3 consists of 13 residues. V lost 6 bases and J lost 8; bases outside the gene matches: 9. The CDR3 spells CASRNRDSLGYTF. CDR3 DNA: TGTGCCAGCAGAAACCGGGACAGCTTAGGCTACACCTTC.

CDR3 in amino acids: CATSRDPYQPQHF. In DNA form, the CDR3 reads TGTGCCACCAGCAGAGACCCATATCAGCCCCAGCATTTT. The chain joins TRBV15 to TRBJ1-5; D gene ambiguous. Germline V gives CDR1 LNHNV, CDR2 YYDKDF (reference sequence). This CDR3 spans 13 amino acids. V dropped 0 bases and J dropped 5 bases, with 5 bases sitting between them.

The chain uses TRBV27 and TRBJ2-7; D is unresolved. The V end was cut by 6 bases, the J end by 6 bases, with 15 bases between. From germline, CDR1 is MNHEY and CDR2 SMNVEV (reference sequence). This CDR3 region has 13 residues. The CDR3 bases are TGTGCCAGCAGCAACTCCGGTTTTGGCGAGCAGTACTTC. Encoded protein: CASSNSGFGEQYF.

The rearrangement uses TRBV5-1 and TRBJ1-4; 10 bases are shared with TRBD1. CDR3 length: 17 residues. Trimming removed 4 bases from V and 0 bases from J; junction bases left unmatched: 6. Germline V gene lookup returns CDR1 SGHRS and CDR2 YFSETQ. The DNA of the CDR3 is TGCGCCAGCAGCGCCAAGACAGGGGGCGCAACTAATGAAAAACTGTTTTTT. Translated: CASSAKTGGATNEKLFF.

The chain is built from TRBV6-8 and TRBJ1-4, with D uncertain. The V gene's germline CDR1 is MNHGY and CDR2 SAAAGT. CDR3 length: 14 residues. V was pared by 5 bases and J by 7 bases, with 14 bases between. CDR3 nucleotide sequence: TGTGCCAGCAGTACAGCCCCATTGAGTGAAAAACTGTTTTTT. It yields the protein CASSTAPLSEKLFF.

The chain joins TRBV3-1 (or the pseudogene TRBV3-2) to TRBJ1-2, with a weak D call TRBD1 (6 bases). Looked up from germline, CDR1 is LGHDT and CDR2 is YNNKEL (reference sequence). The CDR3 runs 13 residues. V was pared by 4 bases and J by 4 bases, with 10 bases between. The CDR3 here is CASSRGQSYGYTF. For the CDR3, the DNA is TGTGCCAGCAGCCGGGGGCAGTCCTATGGCTACACCTTC.

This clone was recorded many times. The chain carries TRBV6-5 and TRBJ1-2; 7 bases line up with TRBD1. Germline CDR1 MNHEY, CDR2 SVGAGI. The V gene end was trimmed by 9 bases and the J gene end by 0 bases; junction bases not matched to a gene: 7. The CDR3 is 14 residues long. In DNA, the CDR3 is TGTGCCAGTGAACAGGGGTCAACTAACTATGGCTACACCTTC. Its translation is CASEQGSTNYGYTF.

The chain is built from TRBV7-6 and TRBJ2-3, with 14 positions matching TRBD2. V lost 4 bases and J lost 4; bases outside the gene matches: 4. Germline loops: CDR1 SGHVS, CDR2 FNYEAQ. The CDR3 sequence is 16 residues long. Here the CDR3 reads CASSSWTSGGPDTQYF. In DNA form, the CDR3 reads TGTGCCAGCAGCTCTTGGACTAGCGGGGGGCCAGATACGCAGTATTTT.

Here the CDR3 DNA reads TGTGCCAGTAATCTCCTAGCGGGAGGGCCTTCTGTGGGTGAGCAGTTCTTC. It encodes CASNLLAGGPSVGEQFF. V usage is TRBV19 and J usage is TRBJ2-1; 12 bases map to TRBD2. The CDR3 spans 17 residues. Germline CDR1 reads LNHDA; CDR2 reads SQIVND (reference sequence). The J segment lost 9 bases and the V segment lost 7 bases, leaving 16 bases of the junction unmatched.

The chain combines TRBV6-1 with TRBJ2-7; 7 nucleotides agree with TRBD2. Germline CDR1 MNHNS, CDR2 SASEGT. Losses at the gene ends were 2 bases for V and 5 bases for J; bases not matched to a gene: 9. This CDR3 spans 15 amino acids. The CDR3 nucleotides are TGTGCCAGCAGTGAAAGATATAGACTAGCCCACGAGCAGTACTTC. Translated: CASSERYRLAHEQYF.

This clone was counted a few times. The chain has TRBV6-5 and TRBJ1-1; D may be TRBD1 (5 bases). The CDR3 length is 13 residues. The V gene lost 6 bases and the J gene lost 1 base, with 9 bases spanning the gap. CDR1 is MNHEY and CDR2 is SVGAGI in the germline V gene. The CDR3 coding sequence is TGTGCCAGCAGGAAGACAGAGAACACTGAAGCTTTCTTT. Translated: CASRKTENTEAFF.

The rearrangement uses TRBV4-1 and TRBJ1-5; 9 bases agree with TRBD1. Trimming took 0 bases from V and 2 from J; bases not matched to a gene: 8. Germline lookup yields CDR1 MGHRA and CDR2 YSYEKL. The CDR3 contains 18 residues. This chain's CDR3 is CASSQDSDRGVGNQPQHF. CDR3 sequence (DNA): TGCGCCAGCAGCCAAGACTCCGACAGGGGGGTAGGCAATCAGCCCCAGCATTTT.

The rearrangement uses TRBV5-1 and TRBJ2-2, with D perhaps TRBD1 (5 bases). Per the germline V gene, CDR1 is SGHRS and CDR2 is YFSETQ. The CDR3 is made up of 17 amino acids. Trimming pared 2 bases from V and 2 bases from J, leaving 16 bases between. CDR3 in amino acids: CASSFLWAGLNTGELFF. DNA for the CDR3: TGCGCCAGCAGCTTCCTATGGGCAGGGCTAAACACCGGGGAGCTGTTTTTT.

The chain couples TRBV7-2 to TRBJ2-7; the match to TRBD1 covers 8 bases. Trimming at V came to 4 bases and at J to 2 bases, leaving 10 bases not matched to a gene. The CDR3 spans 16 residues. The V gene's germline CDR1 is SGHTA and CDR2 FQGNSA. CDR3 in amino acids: CASSSGFDRGAYEQYF. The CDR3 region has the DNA TGTGCCAGCAGCTCAGGGTTCGACAGGGGAGCCTACGAGCAGTACTTC.

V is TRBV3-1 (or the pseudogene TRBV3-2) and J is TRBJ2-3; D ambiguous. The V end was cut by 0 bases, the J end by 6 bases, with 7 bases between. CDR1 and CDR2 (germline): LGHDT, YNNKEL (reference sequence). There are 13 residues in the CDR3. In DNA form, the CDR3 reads TGTGCCAGCAGCCAAGATAACTGGGATACGCAGTATTTT. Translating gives CASSQDNWDTQYF.

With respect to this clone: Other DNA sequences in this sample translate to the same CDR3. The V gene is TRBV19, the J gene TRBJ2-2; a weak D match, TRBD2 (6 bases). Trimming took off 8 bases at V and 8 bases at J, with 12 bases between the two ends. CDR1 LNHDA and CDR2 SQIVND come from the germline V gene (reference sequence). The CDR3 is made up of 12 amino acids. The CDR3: CASSPRGGELFF. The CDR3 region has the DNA TGTGCCAGTTCCCCCCGGGGGGGGGAGCTGTTTTTT.

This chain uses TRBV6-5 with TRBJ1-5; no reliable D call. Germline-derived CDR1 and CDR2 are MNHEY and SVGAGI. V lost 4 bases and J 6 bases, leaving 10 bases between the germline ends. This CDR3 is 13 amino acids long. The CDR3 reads CASSSAEPQPQHF. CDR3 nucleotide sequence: TGTGCCAGCAGTTCCGCGGAGCCTCAGCCCCAGCATTTT.

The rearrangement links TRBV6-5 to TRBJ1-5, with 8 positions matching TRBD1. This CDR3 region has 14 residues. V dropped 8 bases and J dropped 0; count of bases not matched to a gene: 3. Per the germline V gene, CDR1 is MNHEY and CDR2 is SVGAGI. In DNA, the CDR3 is TGTGCCAGCTTCGGACAGGGTAGCAATCAGCCCCAGCATTTT. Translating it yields CASFGQGSNQPQHF.

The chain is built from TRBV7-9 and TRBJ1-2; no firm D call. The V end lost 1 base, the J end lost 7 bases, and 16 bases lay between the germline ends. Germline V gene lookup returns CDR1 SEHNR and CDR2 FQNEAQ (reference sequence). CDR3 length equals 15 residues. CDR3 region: CASSLGAYLKLGYTF. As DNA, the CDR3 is TGTGCCAGCAGCTTAGGAGCCTACCTCAAACTTGGCTACACCTTC.

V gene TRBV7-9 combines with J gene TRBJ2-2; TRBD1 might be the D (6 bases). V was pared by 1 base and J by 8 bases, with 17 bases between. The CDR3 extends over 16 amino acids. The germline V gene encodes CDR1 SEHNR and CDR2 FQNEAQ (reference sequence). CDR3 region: CASSLGDTRYFGELFF. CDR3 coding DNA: TGTGCCAGCAGCTTAGGGGACACCCGCTACTTTGGGGAGCTGTTTTTT.

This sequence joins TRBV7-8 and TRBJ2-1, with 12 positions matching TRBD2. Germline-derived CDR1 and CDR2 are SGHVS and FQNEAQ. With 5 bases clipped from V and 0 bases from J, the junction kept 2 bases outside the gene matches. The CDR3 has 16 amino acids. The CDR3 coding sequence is TGTGCCAGCAGCGCGGGACTAGCGGGCTCCTACAATGAGCAGTTCTTC. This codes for CASSAGLAGSYNEQFF.

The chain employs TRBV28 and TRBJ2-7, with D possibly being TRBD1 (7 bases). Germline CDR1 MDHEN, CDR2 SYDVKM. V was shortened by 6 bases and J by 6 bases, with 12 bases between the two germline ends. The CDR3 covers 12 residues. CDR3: CASRGGGGEQYF. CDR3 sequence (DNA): TGTGCCAGCAGAGGAGGGGGCGGCGAGCAGTACTTC.

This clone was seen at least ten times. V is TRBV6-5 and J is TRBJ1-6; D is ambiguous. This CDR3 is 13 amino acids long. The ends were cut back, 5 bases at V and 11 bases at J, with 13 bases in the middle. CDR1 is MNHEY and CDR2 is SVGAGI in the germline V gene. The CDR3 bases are TGTGCCAGCAGTCCGAACGCGGGCCCACCCCTCCACTTT. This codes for CASSPNAGPPLHF.

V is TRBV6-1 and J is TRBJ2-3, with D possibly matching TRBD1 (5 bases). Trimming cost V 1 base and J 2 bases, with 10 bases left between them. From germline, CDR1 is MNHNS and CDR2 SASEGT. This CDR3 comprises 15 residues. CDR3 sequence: CASSEGTGATDTQYF. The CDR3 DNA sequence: TGTGCCAGCAGTGAAGGCACAGGAGCCACAGATACGCAGTATTTT.

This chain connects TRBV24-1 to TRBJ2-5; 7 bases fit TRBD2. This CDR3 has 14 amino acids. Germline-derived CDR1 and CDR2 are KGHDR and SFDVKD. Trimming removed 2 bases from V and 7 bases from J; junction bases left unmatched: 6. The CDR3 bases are TGTGCCACCAGTGATTGGGAGGGGCTTGGGACCCAGTACTTC. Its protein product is CATSDWEGLGTQYF.

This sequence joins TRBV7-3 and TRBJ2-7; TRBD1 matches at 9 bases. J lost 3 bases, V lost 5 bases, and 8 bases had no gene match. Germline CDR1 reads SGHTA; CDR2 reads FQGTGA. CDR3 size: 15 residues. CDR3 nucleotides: TGTGCCAGCAGCCAGTCCGGGACAGGGAACTACGAGCAGTACTTC. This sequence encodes CASSQSGTGNYEQYF.

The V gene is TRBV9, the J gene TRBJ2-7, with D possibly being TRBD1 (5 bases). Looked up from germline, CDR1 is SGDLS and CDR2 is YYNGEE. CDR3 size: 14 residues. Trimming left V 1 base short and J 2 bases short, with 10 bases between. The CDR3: CASSVSTEAYEQYF. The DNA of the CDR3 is TGTGCCAGCAGCGTATCGACAGAGGCCTACGAGCAGTACTTC.

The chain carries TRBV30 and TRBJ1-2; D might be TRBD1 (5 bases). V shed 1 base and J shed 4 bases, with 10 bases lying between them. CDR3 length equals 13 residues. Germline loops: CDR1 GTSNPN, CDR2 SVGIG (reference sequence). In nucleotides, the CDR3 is TGTGCCTGGAGTGAGGGGCGTTTCTATGGCTACACCTTC. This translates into CAWSEGRFYGYTF.

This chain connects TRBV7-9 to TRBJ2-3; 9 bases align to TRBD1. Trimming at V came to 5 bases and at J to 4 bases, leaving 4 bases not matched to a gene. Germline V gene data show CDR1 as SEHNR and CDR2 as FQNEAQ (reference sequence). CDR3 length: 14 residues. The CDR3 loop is CASSTGQGPDTQYF. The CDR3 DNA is TGTGCCAGCAGCACGGGACAGGGCCCAGATACGCAGTATTTT.

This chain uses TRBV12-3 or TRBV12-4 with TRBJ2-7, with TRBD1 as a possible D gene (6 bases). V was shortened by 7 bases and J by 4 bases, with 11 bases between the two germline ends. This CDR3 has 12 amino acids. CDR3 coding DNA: TGTGCCAGCACCAAGACAGGTTACGAGCAGTACTTC. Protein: CASTKTGYEQYF.